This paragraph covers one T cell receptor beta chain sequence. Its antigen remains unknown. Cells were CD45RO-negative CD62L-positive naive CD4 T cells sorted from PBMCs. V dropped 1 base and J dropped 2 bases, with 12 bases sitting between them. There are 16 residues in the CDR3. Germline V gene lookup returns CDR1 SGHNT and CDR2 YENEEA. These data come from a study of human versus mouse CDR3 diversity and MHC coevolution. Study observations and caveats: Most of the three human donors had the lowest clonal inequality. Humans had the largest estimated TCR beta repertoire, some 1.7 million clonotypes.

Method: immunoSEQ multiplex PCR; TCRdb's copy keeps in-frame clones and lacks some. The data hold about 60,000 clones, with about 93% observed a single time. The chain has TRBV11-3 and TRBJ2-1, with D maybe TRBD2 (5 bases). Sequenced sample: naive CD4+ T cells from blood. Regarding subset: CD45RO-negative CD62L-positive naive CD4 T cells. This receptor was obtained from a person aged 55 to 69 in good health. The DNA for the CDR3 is TGTGCCAGCAGCTTAGCTGGCCTAGCAGCCTACAATGAGCAGTTCTTC. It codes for CASSLAGLAAYNEQFF.